The clone carrying this TCR beta chain was counted between two and nine times. What it recognizes is unknown. Alongside a J-beta primer mix, a sample-barcoded 5' primer served in a second PCR lasting about 7 to 12 cycles. One entry per CDR3 protein results from TCRdb running MiXCR on the 5' RACE reads. This table has over 1,500,000 distinct CDR3 sequences, about 39% appearing once. The data originate from a study of blood T cells in healthy people across ages. Study conclusions and caveats: Unsorted PBMCs blocked a conclusive comparison of naive and antigen-experienced cells.

CDR1 SEHNR and CDR2 FQNEAQ come from the germline V gene (reference sequence). V dropped 7 bases and J dropped 9 bases, with 22 bases sitting between them. This CDR3 is built from 15 residues. Donors each provided about 9.5 milliliters of peripheral blood. The chain combines TRBV7-9 with TRBJ2-1, with D possibly matching TRBD2 (5 bases). The TCR originated in a human donor in good health. The sequencing input was blood. The CDR3 DNA follows: TGTGCCAGCACCTTCTCCCTTAGAGCTGAGGGTGAGCAGTTCTTC. Its translation: CASTFSLRAEGEQFF.